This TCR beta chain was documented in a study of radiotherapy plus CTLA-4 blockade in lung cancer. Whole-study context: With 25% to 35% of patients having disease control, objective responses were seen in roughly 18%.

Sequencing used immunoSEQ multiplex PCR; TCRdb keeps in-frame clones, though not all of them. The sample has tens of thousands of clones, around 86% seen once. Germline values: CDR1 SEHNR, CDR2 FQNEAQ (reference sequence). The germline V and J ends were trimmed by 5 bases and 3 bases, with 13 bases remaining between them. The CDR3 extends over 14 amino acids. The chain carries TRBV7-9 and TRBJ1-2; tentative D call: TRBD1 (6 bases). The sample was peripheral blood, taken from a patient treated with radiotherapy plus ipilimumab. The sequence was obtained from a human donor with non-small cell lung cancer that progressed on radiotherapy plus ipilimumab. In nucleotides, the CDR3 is TGTGCCAGCAGCCCACCGGGGGCAGACTATGGCTACACCTTC. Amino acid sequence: CASSPPGADYGYTF.